This TCR beta chain was identified during a study of regulatory T cells in long-lasting Graves disease. Background on the study: Disease was considered persistent Graves' disease after over 5 years of antithyroid drugs (with positive TSH receptor antibodies).

The table lists this clonotype with many counts. Its antigen is undetermined. Researchers made TCR beta libraries by using iRepertoire HTBI primers and running Arm-PCR on CDR3 regions. TCRdb reprocessed the multiplex PCR reads with MiXCR, giving one entry per CDR3 protein. The sample includes around 460,000 distinct CDR3 sequences, 20% to 25% of them seen just once. Whole-study findings and limits: Persistent disease exhibited a predilection for TRBV28, TRBJ1-2 and TRBJ2-5.

CDR1 and CDR2 (germline): SGHTA, FQGNSA. The CDR3 totals 13 residues. V was trimmed by 1 base and J by 5 bases, leaving 8 bases between them. Stated time point: persistent/refractory GD, antithyroid drugs over 5 years with positive TRAb. The authors made the TCR library using RNA they extracted from PBMCs. Under American Thyroid Association guidelines, Graves' disease was diagnosed. In Xi'an, China, an endocrinology department was the source of patients. The chain recombines TRBV7-2 with TRBJ2-5; D tentatively fits TRBD1 or TRBD2 (5 bases each). The sample in question was peripheral blood mononuclear cells (PBMCs), obtained when the disease was refractory, from a patient treated with antithyroid drugs. This receptor was identified in a female donor with Graves disease. The DNA for the CDR3 is TGTGCCAGCAGCTTAGGGGACGGCGAGACCCAGTACTTC. Translation: CASSLGDGETQYF.